Detailed here is one T cell receptor (beta chain). The data are from a study of cytomegalovirus exposure and HLA in healthy donors. This PCR relied on a set of 60 Vbeta primers and 13 Jbeta primers. TCRdb's copy holds only in-frame clones and misses some; the assay was immunoSEQ multiplex PCR. Counted here are around 160,000 clones, approximately 80% occurring once; the ten biggest clones make up approximately 2.1%. V shed 0 bases and J shed 9 bases, with 12 bases lying between them. Germline V lookup: CDR1 MNHEY, CDR2 SVGAGI. This CDR3 is 14 amino acids long. Participants comprised healthy donors of bone marrow.

This chain connects TRBV6-5 to TRBJ2-1; maybe TRBD2 (6 bases). The sequenced sample was PBMCs. This TCR was sampled from a man in his forties or fifties in good health and CMV-seropositive. The chain's CDR3 is CASSYSIAVTEQFF. The CDR3 coding sequence is TGTGCCAGCAGTTACTCGATAGCGGTGACTGAGCAGTTCTTC.